This TCR beta chain was retrieved from a study of blood T cell repertoires in COVID-19. About the research overall: Spain, Italy and the United States supplied samples that represented acute and convalescent COVID-19. Sample material is recorded as cDNA or gDNA derived from T cells, B-cell-depleted T cells, or PBMCs.

Trimming pared 0 bases from V and 1 base from J, leaving 14 bases between. The CDR3 totals 17 residues. Germline V lookup: CDR1 LGHNA, CDR2 YSLEER. In the original workflow: From reference gene primer amplification, estimates of nucleated cell counts were derived. Using immunoSEQ multiplex PCR, the repertoire was profiled, and TCRdb retains in-frame clones only, with some absent. That table gives V, J and clone size, and the DNA gave D and trimming. The sample yields under 200,000 clones, approximately 92% seen once. What was sequenced was peripheral blood. The receptor was derived from a man aged 45-60 years with acute or convalescent COVID-19. The V call is TRBV4-3, the J call TRBJ2-3, with D possibly TRBD2 on 5 matching bases. The CDR3 nucleotides read TGCGCCAGCAGCCAAGAACGAGCGGCTAGGCGCACAGATACGCAGTATTTT. Translated, it gives CASSQERAARRTDTQYF.